This T cell receptor beta chain was captured in a study of human T cells and chemical hapten exposure. MiXCR was run by TCRdb on the RACE reads, yielding one entry per CDR3 protein. The sample consists of approximately 73,000 distinct CDR3 sequences, about a tenth of them appearing once. CDR1 and CDR2 (germline): MNHNS, SASEGT. The CDR3 consists of 14 residues. Trimming removed 6 bases from V and 4 bases from J; junction bases left unmatched: 4. Time point denoted: patch test 1, 2 weeks after DPC sensitization. The sample's treatment: therapeutic diphenylcyclopropenone sensitization with weekly scalp DPC.

The starting material was whole blood, obtained in connection with sensitization to the hapten diphenylcyclopropenone (DPC). This receptor was taken from a woman aged 45-60 years with alopecia areata. Some clones in this sample may be carry-over from other donors' samples. V is TRBV6-1 and J is TRBJ2-1, with 9 nucleotides matching TRBD2. CDR3 in amino acids: CASRGLASYNEQFF. The CDR3 coding sequence is TGTGCCAGCAGAGGACTAGCGAGTTACAATGAGCAGTTCTTC.